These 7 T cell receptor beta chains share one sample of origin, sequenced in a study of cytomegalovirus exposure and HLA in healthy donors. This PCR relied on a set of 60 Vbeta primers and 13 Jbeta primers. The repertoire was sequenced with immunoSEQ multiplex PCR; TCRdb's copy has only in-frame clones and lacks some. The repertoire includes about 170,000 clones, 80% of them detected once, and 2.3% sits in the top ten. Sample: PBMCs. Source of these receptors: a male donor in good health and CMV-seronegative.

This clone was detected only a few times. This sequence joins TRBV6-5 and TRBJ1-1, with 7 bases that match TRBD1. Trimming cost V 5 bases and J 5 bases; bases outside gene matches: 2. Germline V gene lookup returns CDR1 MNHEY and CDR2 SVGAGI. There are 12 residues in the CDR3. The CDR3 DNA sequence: TGTGCCAGCAGTAGGGGGCGGACTGAAGCTTTCTTT. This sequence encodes CASSRGRTEAFF.

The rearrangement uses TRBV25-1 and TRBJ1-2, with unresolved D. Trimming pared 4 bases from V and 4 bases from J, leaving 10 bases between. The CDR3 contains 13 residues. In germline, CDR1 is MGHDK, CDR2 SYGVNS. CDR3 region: CASSVNQLYGYTF. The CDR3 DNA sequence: TGTGCCAGCAGTGTGAATCAACTCTATGGCTACACCTTC.

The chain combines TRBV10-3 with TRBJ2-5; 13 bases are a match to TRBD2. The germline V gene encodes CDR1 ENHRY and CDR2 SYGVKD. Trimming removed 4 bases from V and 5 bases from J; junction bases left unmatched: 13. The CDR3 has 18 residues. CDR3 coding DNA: TGTGCCATCAGTGGACGACTAGCGGGGGGACGAATTCCTGAGACCCAGTACTTC. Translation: CAISGRLAGGRIPETQYF.

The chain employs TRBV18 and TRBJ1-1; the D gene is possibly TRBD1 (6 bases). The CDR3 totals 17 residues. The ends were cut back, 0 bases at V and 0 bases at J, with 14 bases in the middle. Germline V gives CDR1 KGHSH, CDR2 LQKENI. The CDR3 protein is CASSPPTAGAMNTEAFF. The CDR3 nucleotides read TGTGCCAGCTCACCACCCACTGCGGGGGCCATGAACACTGAAGCTTTCTTT. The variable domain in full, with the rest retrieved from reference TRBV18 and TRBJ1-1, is NAGVMQNPRHLVRRRGQEARLRCSPMKGHSHVYWYRQLPEEGLKFMVYLQKENIIDESGMPKERFSAEFPKEGPSILRIQQVVRGDSAAYFCASSPPTAGAMNTEAFFGQGTRLTVV.

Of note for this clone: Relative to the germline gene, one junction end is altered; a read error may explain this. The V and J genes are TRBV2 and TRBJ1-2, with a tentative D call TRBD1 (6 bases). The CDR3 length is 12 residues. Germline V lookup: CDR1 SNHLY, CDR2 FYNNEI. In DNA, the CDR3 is TGTGCCAGCAGCACAGGGAACTCTGGCTACACCTTC. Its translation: CASSTGNSGYTF. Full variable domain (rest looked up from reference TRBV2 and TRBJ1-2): EPEVTQTPSHQVTQMGQEVILRCVPISNHLYFYWYRQILGQKVEFLVSFYNNEISEKSEIFDDQFSVERPDGSNFTLKIRSTKLEDSAMYFCASSTGNSGYTFGSGTRLTVV.

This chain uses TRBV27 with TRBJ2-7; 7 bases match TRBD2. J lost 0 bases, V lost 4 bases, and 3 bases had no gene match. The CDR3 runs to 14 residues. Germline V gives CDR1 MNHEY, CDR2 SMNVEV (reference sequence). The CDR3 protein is CASSYSGGSYEQYF. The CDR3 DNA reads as TGTGCCAGCAGTTACTCGGGGGGCTCCTACGAGCAGTACTTC.

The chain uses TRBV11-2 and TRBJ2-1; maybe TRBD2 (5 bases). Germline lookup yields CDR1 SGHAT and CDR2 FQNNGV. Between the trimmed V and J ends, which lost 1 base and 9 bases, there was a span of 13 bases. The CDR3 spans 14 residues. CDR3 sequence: CASSLGTAPSEQFF. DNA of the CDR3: TGTGCCAGCAGCTTAGGGACTGCGCCCAGTGAGCAGTTCTTC.